This TCR beta chain was recovered during a study of Graves' ophthalmopathy and Graves' hyperthyroidism. Background on the study: Samples of peripheral blood were obtained at initial diagnosis, prior to treatment of any kind.

Exclusion covered patients with other autoimmune diseases or uncontrolled infections (as well as pregnancy or lactation). As the starting material, around 9.1 ml of fresh peripheral blood yielded the PBMCs. V dropped 3 bases and J dropped 6; count of bases not matched to a gene: 4. Per the germline V gene, CDR1 is SGHTA and CDR2 is FQGTGA. The CDR3 totals 13 residues. Findings and caveats of the study: With just under 71% sensitivity and approximately 73% specificity, the model predicted ophthalmopathy progression.

Researchers took RNA transcripts and amplified TCR beta CDR3 regions from them. After a first-round RT-PCR with HTBI primers, a second-round multiplex PCR was run. TCRdb redid the calling of the multiplex PCR reads with MiXCR, one entry per CDR3 protein. This repertoire shows around 660,000 distinct CDR3 sequences, over 40% found once; its top ten account for under 3.5%. This clonotype was observed a handful of times. Its antigen is not identified. The chain joins TRBV7-3 to TRBJ1-1; TRBD1 matches at 7 bases. Sequencing was carried out using peripheral blood. This receptor was taken from an adult man with Graves' ophthalmopathy. The CDR3 nucleotides read TGTGCCAGCAGCTTGGGACAGACGTCTGAAGCTTTCTTT. As protein: CASSLGQTSEAFF.